The sequence of this T cell receptor (beta chain) was determined in a study of T-cell reconstitution after alpha-beta-depleted transplantation in children. Study-wide results and limits: TCRbeta diversity was high at day 60 in some patients (a result of surviving recipient T cells and thymic progenitors). Newly produced T cells mostly provided counts and TCRbeta diversity after one year, as hyperexpanded clones declined.

This clonotype was counted at least ten times. Its antigen remains unidentified. The germline gives CDR1 SNHLY, CDR2 FYNNEI. CDR3 length equals 13 residues. V was pared by 4 bases and J by 4 bases, with 10 bases between. As it was prepared, the TCRbeta library received unique molecular identifiers. TCRdb re-called the PCR reads with MiXCR, one entry per CDR3 protein. The data show hundreds of thousands of distinct CDR3 sequences, approximately 17% seen once. This TCR was recovered from a male patient aged 2 to 10 who had a stem cell transplant for acute lymphoblastic leukemia, so the T cells may come from the graft donor. The sample consisted of PBMCs, mostly from graft donor cells, taken 360 days after TCRalphabeta/CD19-depleted stem cell transplant. The V call is TRBV2, the J call TRBJ2-5; maybe TRBD1 (6 bases). CDR3 in DNA: TGTGCCAGCAGTGTCGGACAGCTAGAGACCCAGTACTTC. Its translation is CASSVGQLETQYF.